The 11 T cell receptor beta chains reported below all come from one sample, sequenced in a study of CD8 T cells in Susac syndrome. RNA in amounts of about 0.5 to 1 ug was reverse transcribed with random hexamers. TCRdb analysed the immunoSEQ multiplex PCR reads with MiXCR anew, one entry per CDR3 protein. The table lists under 95,000 distinct CDR3 sequences, roughly 94% of them singletons. Sequencing was performed on CD8+ T cells from PBMCs. These receptor sequences come from a human donor with Susac syndrome.

The rearrangement joins TRBV1 to TRBJ2-3; the D call of TRBD1 is as the table states it, not checked on the DNA. TRBV1 counts as a pseudogene. This CDR3 spans 16 amino acids. The CDR3 DNA reads TGCACCAGCAGCCAAGATATCGGCAGGGGGGATGATACGCAGTATTTT. This encodes CTSSQDIGRGDDTQYF.

In its sample, this clonotype was seen once. The rearrangement links TRBV5-6 to TRBJ2-1; 7 positions agree with TRBD2. The CDR3 totals 17 residues. V shed 4 bases and J 8 bases; nucleotides not matched to a gene: 18. Germline CDR1 SGHDT, CDR2 YYEEEE. The DNA of the CDR3 is TGTGCCAGCAGCCCGCCCGAGGGGAGGGCCTCCCCTCATGAGCAGTTCTTC. Translated: CASSPPEGRASPHEQFF.

J is TRBJ2-6 and V is TRBV13, with D unclear. V was pared by 7 bases and J by 0 bases, with 7 bases between. The germline V gene has CDR1 PRHDT and CDR2 FYEKMQ (reference sequence). This CDR3 has 14 residues. The CDR3 spells CASTLDSGANVLTF. The DNA for the CDR3 is TGTGCCAGCACCCTCGACTCTGGGGCCAACGTCCTGACTTTC.

J is TRBJ2-7 and V is TRBV27, with D unclear. Germline CDR1 is MNHEY and CDR2 is SMNVEV (reference sequence). V was pared by 0 bases and J by 2 bases, with 11 bases between. This CDR3 region has 15 residues. In DNA form, the CDR3 reads TGTGCCAGCAGTTTATCGGACCACTCGGCCTACGAGCAGTACTTC. Encoded protein: CASSLSDHSAYEQYF.

The chain links TRBV6-5 to TRBJ2-1, with TRBD2 identical over 12 bases. CDR1 and CDR2 from the germline V gene are MNHEY and SVGAGI. J was trimmed by 4 bases and V by 2 bases; bases with no gene match: 3. The length of the CDR3 is 16 residues. CDR3 coding DNA: TGTGCCAGCAGTTACGGGACTAGCGGGCGATACAATGAGCAGTTCTTC. This encodes CASSYGTSGRYNEQFF.

CDR3 bases: TGTGCCAGCTCCGGGACAGGGGTCAATCAGCCCCAGCATTTT. It codes for CASSGTGVNQPQHF. The gene calls are TRBV19 and TRBJ1-5; 10 positions match TRBD1. V lost 9 bases to trimming and J lost 3 bases; unmatched junction nucleotides: 5. Germline V gives CDR1 LNHDA, CDR2 SQIVND (reference sequence). The CDR3 is made up of 14 amino acids.

The chain uses TRBV12-3 or TRBV12-4 and TRBJ2-7; the D gene is possibly TRBD1 (5 bases). The CDR3 has 14 amino acids. The V end lost 2 bases, the J end lost 2 bases, and 10 bases lay between the germline ends. CDR3 nucleotides: TGTGCCAGCAGTTTACACAGGCCCGCCTACGAGCAGTACTTC. This sequence encodes CASSLHRPAYEQYF.

The CDR3 region has the DNA TGCAGTGCTAGAGACATCTCTCTAGCGGGAGGGGATTACAATGAGCAGTTCTTC. Translated, it gives CSARDISLAGGDYNEQFF. V is TRBV20-1 and J is TRBJ2-1; 12 bases match TRBD2. This CDR3 has 18 amino acids. The germline CDR1 and CDR2 sequences are DFQATT and SNEGSKA (reference sequence). V gave up 0 bases and J gave up 4 bases; unmatched junction bases: 10.

Here the CDR3 DNA reads TGTGCCACCAGCCAGACTAGCGGGAGCCCCCCCAGCACAGATACGCAGTATTTT. The encoded protein is CATSQTSGSPPSTDTQYF. The chain joins TRBV15 to TRBJ2-3; 12 bases line up with TRBD2. After removal of 5 bases from V and 0 bases from J, the junction contained 9 bases not matched to a gene. Germline V gene sequence: CDR1 LNHNV, CDR2 YYDKDF (reference sequence). CDR3 size: 18 residues.

The chain joins TRBV29-1 to TRBJ2-7, with D possibly TRBD1 on 6 matching bases. Deletions cut 4 bases from V and 4 bases from J, with 14 bases between. CDR1 is SQVTM and CDR2 is ANQGSEA in the germline V gene. CDR3 length: 13 amino acids. The DNA for the CDR3 is TGCAGCGTTGTGGGGGCAGGAGGTTACGAGCAGTACTTC. Amino acid sequence: CSVVGAGGYEQYF.

The rearrangement links TRBV7-9 to TRBJ1-2, with 10 bases identical to TRBD1. Trimming removed 4 bases from V and 5 bases from J; junction bases left unmatched: 7. The CDR3 totals 15 residues. Germline V CDR1 and CDR2: SEHNR, FQNEAQ (reference sequence). The CDR3 reads CASSWGQGPRYGYTF. CDR3 coding DNA: TGTGCCAGCAGCTGGGGACAGGGGCCTCGGTATGGCTACACCTTC. Complete variable domain (other parts from reference TRBV7-9 and TRBJ1-2): DTGVSQNPRHKITKRGQNVTFRCDPISEHNRLYWYRQTLGQGPEFLTYFQNEAQLEKSRLLSDRFSAERPKGSFSTLEIQRTEQGDSAMYLCASSWGQGPRYGYTFGSGTRLTVV.